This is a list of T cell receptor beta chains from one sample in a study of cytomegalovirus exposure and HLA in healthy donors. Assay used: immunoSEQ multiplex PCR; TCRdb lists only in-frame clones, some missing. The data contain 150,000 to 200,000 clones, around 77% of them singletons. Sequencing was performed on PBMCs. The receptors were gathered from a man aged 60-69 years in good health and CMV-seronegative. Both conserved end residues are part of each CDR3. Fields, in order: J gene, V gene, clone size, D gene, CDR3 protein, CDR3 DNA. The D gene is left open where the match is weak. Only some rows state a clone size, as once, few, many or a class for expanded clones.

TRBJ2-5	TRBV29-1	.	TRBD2	CSVQPGLKVKETQYF	TGCAGCGTTCAACCGGGACTAAAAGTAAAAGAGACCCAGTACTTC
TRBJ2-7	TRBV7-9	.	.	CASSSETDRFYEQYF	TGTGCCAGCAGCTCCGAGACAGACAGGTTCTACGAGCAGTACTTC
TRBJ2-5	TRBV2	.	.	CASSGTLPRETQYF	TGTGCCAGCAGTGGGACACTACCCAGGGAGACCCAGTACTTC
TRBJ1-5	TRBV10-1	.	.	CASRRDINQPQHF	TGCGCCAGCAGAAGGGACATTAATCAGCCCCAGCATTTT
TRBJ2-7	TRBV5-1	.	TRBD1	CASSSTGGPYEQYF	TGCGCCAGCAGCTCGACAGGGGGCCCCTACGAGCAGTACTTC
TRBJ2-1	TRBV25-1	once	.	CASSFQAEQFF	TGTGCCAGCAGTTTTCAGGCCGAGCAGTTCTTC
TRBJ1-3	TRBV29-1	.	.	CSVERGNTIYF	TGCAGCGTCGAACGTGGAAACACCATATATTTT
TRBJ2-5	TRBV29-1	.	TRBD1	CSVKKQGAQETQYF	TGCAGCGTTAAAAAACAGGGGGCGCAGGAGACCCAGTACTTC
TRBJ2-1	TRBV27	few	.	CASSFSPRDSPRNEQFF	TGTGCCAGCAGTTTCTCGCCCAGGGACTCCCCAAGGAATGAGCAGTTCTTC
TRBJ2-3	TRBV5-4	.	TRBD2	CASSLAGGYTQYF	TGTGCCAGCAGCTTGGCCGGGGGGTATACGCAGTATTTT
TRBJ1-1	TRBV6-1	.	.	CASSEVSVTEAFF	TGTGCCAGCAGTGAAGTGTCAGTGACTGAAGCTTTCTTT
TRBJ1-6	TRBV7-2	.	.	CASSLGEQVPLHF	TGTGCCAGCAGCTTAGGGGAACAGGTTCCCCTCCACTTT
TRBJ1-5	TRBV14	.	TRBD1	CASSQVGPGGYSNQPQHF	TGTGCCAGCAGCCAAGTAGGTCCAGGGGGCTATAGCAATCAGCCCCAGCATTTT
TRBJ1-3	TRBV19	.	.	CASSSRFTSGNTIYF	TGTGCCAGTAGTTCCAGGTTCACCTCTGGAAACACCATATATTTT
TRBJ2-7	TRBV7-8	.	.	CASSLSDGYEQYF	TGTGCCAGCAGCTTAAGCGACGGCTACGAGCAGTACTTC
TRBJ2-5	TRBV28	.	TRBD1	CASSSLTGGRETQYF	TGTGCCAGCAGTTCCCTGACAGGGGGCCGGGAGACCCAGTACTTC
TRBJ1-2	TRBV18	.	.	CASSPGGLEAKPYGYTF	TGTGCCAGCTCACCCGGGGGTTTAGAGGCGAAACCCTATGGCTACACCTTC
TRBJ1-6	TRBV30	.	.	CAWSPSGAAPLHF	TGTGCCTGGAGTCCCTCTGGGGCAGCACCCCTCCACTTT
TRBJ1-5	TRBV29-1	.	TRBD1	CSVAIGQGNQPQHF	TGCAGCGTTGCGATTGGACAGGGGAATCAGCCCCAGCATTTT
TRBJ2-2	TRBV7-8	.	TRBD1	CASSTRQGAWTGELFF	TGTGCCAGCAGCACCCGACAGGGGGCATGGACCGGGGAGCTGTTTTTT
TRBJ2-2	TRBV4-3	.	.	CASSQDSGIGELFF	TGCGCCAGCAGCCAAGACTCCGGGATCGGGGAGCTGTTTTTT
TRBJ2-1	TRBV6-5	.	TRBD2	CASSYYSGVSYNEQFF	TGTGCCAGCAGTTACTATAGCGGGGTCTCCTACAATGAGCAGTTCTTC
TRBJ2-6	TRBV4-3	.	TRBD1	CASSQDTAGGAGANVLTF	TGCGCCAGCAGCCAAGATACGGCAGGGGGCGCTGGGGCCAACGTCCTGACTTTC
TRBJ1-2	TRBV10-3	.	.	CAIQGTGYTF	TGTGCCATCCAGGGTACCGGCTACACCTTC
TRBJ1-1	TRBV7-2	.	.	CASSLYKNTEAFF	TGTGCCAGCAGCTTATACAAGAACACTGAAGCTTTCTTT